There are many counts of the clone carrying this T cell receptor (beta chain). As yet, its antigen is unknown. V gave up 1 base and J gave up 2 bases, with 12 bases separating them. Germline V lookup: CDR1 SGHTA, CDR2 FQGNSA. CDR3 size: 15 residues. The sample originates from a study of beta chain features in type 1 diabetes. Broader study findings: Patients and controls would share equally any PCR tilt toward shorter templates. Patients with Type 1 diabetes showed moderately but significantly shorter TCRB CDR3s in all four CD4+ subsets. It was among patients, rather than healthy donors, that naive, central memory and Treg TCRB repertoires appeared more similar.

The study reverse transcribed the entire isolated RNA, so it sequenced expressed TCRB transcripts. Method: immunoSEQ multiplex PCR; TCRdb's copy keeps in-frame clones and lacks some. The sample lists some 350,000 clones; 8% to 10% were seen once. V gene TRBV7-2 combines with J gene TRBJ2-7; weak D call: TRBD1 (6 bases). This TCR was sampled from a man younger than 40 with type 1 diabetes. The sample taken for sequencing was central memory CD4+ T cells from blood. The CDR3 spells CASSLGTGHPYEQYF. CDR3 coding DNA: TGTGCCAGCAGCTTAGGGACGGGACACCCCTACGAGCAGTACTTC.